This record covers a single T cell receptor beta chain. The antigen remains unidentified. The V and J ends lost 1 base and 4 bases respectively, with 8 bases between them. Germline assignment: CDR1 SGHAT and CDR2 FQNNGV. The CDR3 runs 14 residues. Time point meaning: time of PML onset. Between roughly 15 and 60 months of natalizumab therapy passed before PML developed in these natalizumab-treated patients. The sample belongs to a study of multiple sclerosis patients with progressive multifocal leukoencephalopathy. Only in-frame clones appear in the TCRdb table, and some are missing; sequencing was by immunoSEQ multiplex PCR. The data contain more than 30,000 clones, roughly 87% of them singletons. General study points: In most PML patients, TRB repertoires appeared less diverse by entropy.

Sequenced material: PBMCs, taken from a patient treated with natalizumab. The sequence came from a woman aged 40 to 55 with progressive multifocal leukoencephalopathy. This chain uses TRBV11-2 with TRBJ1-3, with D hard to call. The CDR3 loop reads CASSLGMDGNTIYF. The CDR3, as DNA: TGTGCCAGCAGCTTAGGGATGGACGGAAACACCATATATTTT.